Presented here are 26 T cell receptor beta chains from one specimen sequenced in a study of T cell repertoires in cytomegalovirus infection. Their antigen targets remain unknown. TCRdb analysed the reads with MiXCR anew, one entry per CDR3 protein. The repertoire holds 650,000 to 900,000 distinct CDR3 sequences, with 25% to 35% as singletons. Here the sequenced sample was cultured CD8+ T cells from PBMCs, taken from culture after CMV antigen stimulation. The receptors here all came from a human donor in good health (CMV status not recorded). Some clones in this sample may be carry-over from other donors' samples.

V usage is TRBV6-5 and J usage is TRBJ2-1; no reliable D call. The length of the CDR3 is 13 residues. V was clipped by 2 bases and J by 6 bases, with 8 bases between them. Germline V lookup: CDR1 MNHEY, CDR2 SVGAGI. CDR3 bases: TGTGCCAGCAGTTACAGAGGACCCAATGAGCAGTTCTTC. Translation gives CASSYRGPNEQFF.

The J gene is TRBJ2-3, the V gene TRBV7-9; no reliable D call. CDR1 is SEHNR, CDR2 FQNEAQ, per germline (reference sequence). V lost 4 bases and J 4 bases, leaving 18 bases between the germline ends. There are 16 residues in the CDR3. CDR3 protein: CASSSPVAGGADTQYF. CDR3 DNA sequence: TGTGCCAGCAGCTCCCCCGTGGCAGGTGGCGCAGATACGCAGTATTTT.

This clonotype has just a few counts. The chain couples TRBV7-9 to TRBJ1-1; 10 bases line up with TRBD1. V lost 11 bases to trimming and J lost 3 bases; unmatched junction nucleotides: 6. Germline CDR1 is SEHNR and CDR2 is FQNEAQ (reference sequence). This CDR3 comprises 13 residues. CDR3 region: CAGTTGGYTEAFF. CDR3 DNA sequence: TGTGCCGGCACGACAGGGGGCTACACTGAAGCTTTCTTT.

This clonotype showed up just a few times. The J gene is TRBJ2-1, the V gene TRBV7-9; D tentatively reads TRBD1 or TRBD2 (5 bases each). Germline values: CDR1 SEHNR, CDR2 FQNEAQ (reference sequence). Trimming cost V 5 bases and J 6 bases, with 26 bases left between them. The CDR3 is 18 amino acids. Here the CDR3 reads CASSTPDISRGAPNEQFF. The CDR3 region has the DNA TGTGCCAGCAGCACCCCGGACATTTCCCGAGGGGCTCCCAATGAGCAGTTCTTC.

CDR3 sequence (DNA): TGCAGTGCTACCGAAAGTAGAGACAGGGGGGTGGATACGCAGTATTTT. Its translation: CSATESRDRGVDTQYF. The gene calls are TRBV20-1 and TRBJ2-3, with 9 positions matching TRBD1. Germline V CDR1 and CDR2: DFQATT, SNEGSKA (reference sequence). The junction had 14 bases not matched to a gene; V was cut back by 4 bases and J by 6 bases. The CDR3 contains 16 residues.

CDR3 in amino acids: CASSLVADLSTDTQYF. CDR3 DNA: TGCGCCAGCAGCTTAGTAGCGGACCTTTCCACAGATACGCAGTATTTT. The chain employs TRBV5-1 and TRBJ2-3; perhaps TRBD2 as D (6 bases). The germline gives CDR1 SGHRS, CDR2 YFSETQ. Trimming pared 2 bases from V and 2 bases from J, leaving 15 bases between. The CDR3 runs to 16 residues.

The table lists this clonotype with a few counts. The chain links TRBV29-1 to TRBJ1-2; D not certain. Germline V gene sequence: CDR1 SQVTM, CDR2 ANQGSEA. V lost 4 bases and J lost 4, with 10 bases in between. The CDR3 has 12 residues. CDR3 sequence (DNA): TGCAGCGTTGTGGGAGGGCTCTATGGCTACACCTTC. Translated, it gives CSVVGGLYGYTF.

This chain links TRBV7-9 with TRBJ2-7; TRBD1 matches 10 bases. The ends lost 10 bases at V and 2 bases at J; junction bases unmatched: 8. Germline CDR1 reads SEHNR; CDR2 reads FQNEAQ (reference sequence). This CDR3 region has 14 residues. The CDR3 bases are TGTGCCATTTCGGGACAGGGGTATACCTACGAGCAGTACTTC. Translation gives CAISGQGYTYEQYF.

V gene TRBV7-8 combines with J gene TRBJ2-1, with D uncertain. Germline V gives CDR1 SGHVS, CDR2 FQNEAQ. The CDR3 length is 15 residues. The V and J ends lost 1 base and 4 bases respectively, with 11 bases between them. Here the CDR3 DNA reads TGTGCCAGCAGCTTAGTCAAGACCTGGTACAATGAGCAGTTCTTC. As protein: CASSLVKTWYNEQFF.

The V call is TRBV7-9, the J call TRBJ2-7; D remains ambiguous. With 5 bases removed from V and 6 bases from J, the gap between germline ends came to 17 bases. The CDR3 consists of 14 residues. Germline V gives CDR1 SEHNR, CDR2 FQNEAQ (reference sequence). CDR3 amino acids: CASSANTYLAEQYF. The CDR3 coding sequence is TGTGCCAGCAGCGCTAACACGTACCTCGCCGAGCAGTACTTC.

This clonotype was recorded a few times. V and J are TRBV27 and TRBJ1-1; D is undetermined. Deletions cut 3 bases from V and 3 bases from J, with 8 bases between. The CDR3 covers 13 residues. The germline V gene encodes CDR1 MNHEY and CDR2 SMNVEV (reference sequence). In nucleotides, the CDR3 is TGTGCCAGCAGTTTTCTCAGCTACACTGAAGCTTTCTTT. Translating gives CASSFLSYTEAFF.

V usage is TRBV10-3 and J usage is TRBJ2-5; TRBD2 agrees at 13 bases. V was clipped by 0 bases and J by 3 bases; unmatched bases: 1. Germline V gives CDR1 ENHRY, CDR2 SYGVKD. The CDR3 length is 16 residues. The chain's CDR3 is CAISESGTSGEETQYF. The CDR3 DNA sequence: TGTGCCATCAGTGAGTCGGGGACTAGCGGGGAAGAGACCCAGTACTTC.

This chain links TRBV6-6 with TRBJ1-1; no clear D gene. Germline V gene lookup returns CDR1 MNHNY and CDR2 SVGAGI (reference sequence). V lost 6 bases and J lost 1, with 9 bases in between. The CDR3 is 13 residues long. The CDR3 protein is CASRYMENTEAFF. CDR3 coding DNA: TGTGCCAGCAGATACATGGAGAACACTGAAGCTTTCTTT.

The V and J genes are TRBV2 and TRBJ1-5; maybe TRBD1 (6 bases). In germline, CDR1 is SNHLY, CDR2 FYNNEI. V was pared by 2 bases and J by 4 bases, with 12 bases between. There are 15 residues in the CDR3. CDR3 amino acids: CASSEWDNSNQPQHF. Here the CDR3 DNA reads TGTGCCAGCAGTGAATGGGACAACTCAAATCAGCCCCAGCATTTT. The whole variable domain, filled in from reference TRBV2 and TRBJ1-5, reads EPEVTQTPSHQVTQMGQEVILRCVPISNHLYFYWYRQILGQKVEFLVSFYNNEISEKSEIFDDQFSVERPDGSNFTLKIRSTKLEDSAMYFCASSEWDNSNQPQHFGDGTRLSIL.

This clonotype has only a few counts. The J gene is TRBJ1-2, the V gene TRBV2, with 7 bases that match TRBD1. Germline V lookup: CDR1 SNHLY, CDR2 FYNNEI. J was trimmed by 6 bases and V by 2 bases; bases with no gene match: 9. The CDR3 extends over 15 amino acids. CDR3 region: CASSETQGRFDGYTF. CDR3 nucleotides: TGTGCCAGCAGTGAAACACAGGGGCGTTTTGATGGCTACACCTTC.

Worth noting for this clonotype: Since a much larger clone is just one base distant, this may be a read error. The chain couples TRBV7-2 to TRBJ2-1, with a possible D match to TRBD1 (6 bases). Per the germline V gene, CDR1 is SGHTA and CDR2 is FQGNSA. V lost 5 bases, J lost 2 bases, and 13 bases lay in between. The CDR3 extends over 15 amino acids. This CDR3 reads CASSNHRVPYNEQFF. The CDR3 nucleotides read TGTGCCAGCAGCAACCACAGGGTCCCCTACAATGAGCAGTTCTTC.

The genes are TRBV7-9 and TRBJ2-5, with 8 bases lining up with TRBD1. The V and J ends lost 6 bases and 0 bases, in that order; junction bases with no gene match: 9. The CDR3 has 16 residues. The germline V gene encodes CDR1 SEHNR and CDR2 FQNEAQ (reference sequence). This chain's CDR3 is CASSPGRGLYQETQYF. CDR3 coding DNA: TGTGCCAGCAGTCCTGGCAGGGGGCTGTACCAAGAGACCCAGTACTTC. Complete variable domain (other parts from reference TRBV7-9 and TRBJ2-5): DTGVSQNPRHKITKRGQNVTFRCDPISEHNRLYWYRQTLGQGPEFLTYFQNEAQLEKSRLLSDRFSAERPKGSFSTLEIQRTEQGDSAMYLCASSPGRGLYQETQYFGPGTRLLVL.

The chain couples TRBV7-8 to TRBJ2-1; TRBD1 is a possible D gene (5 bases). This CDR3 is built from 13 residues. Looked up from germline, CDR1 is SGHVS and CDR2 is FQNEAQ. The V end was cut by 7 bases, the J end by 7 bases, with 14 bases between. The CDR3 protein is CASIPDSLNEQFF. CDR3 DNA sequence: TGTGCCAGCATCCCAGACAGCCTAAATGAGCAGTTCTTC.

The J gene is TRBJ1-1, the V gene TRBV3-1; D is unclear. Trimming shortened V by 1 base and J by 4 bases, and 7 bases separated the two germline ends. Germline CDR1 LGHDT, CDR2 YNNKEL (reference sequence). The CDR3 is made up of 13 amino acids. In DNA form, the CDR3 reads TGTGCCAGCAGCCAAGCAGCGGGCACTGAAGCTTTCTTT. Protein: CASSQAAGTEAFF. Complete variable domain (other parts from reference TRBV3-1 and TRBJ1-1): DTAVSQTPKYLVTQMGNDKSIKCEQNLGHDTMYWYKQDSKKFLKIMFSYNNKELIINETVPNRFSPKSPDKAHLNLHINSLELGDSAVYFCASSQAAGTEAFFGQGTRLTVV.

The chain combines TRBV27 with TRBJ1-2; no reliable D call. Germline V lookup: CDR1 MNHEY, CDR2 SMNVEV (reference sequence). The V gene lost 3 bases and the J gene lost 4 bases, with 9 bases spanning the gap. The CDR3 contains 13 residues. As DNA, the CDR3 is TGTGCCAGCAGTTTCGGCCCTGGCTATGGCTACACCTTC. Residues: CASSFGPGYGYTF.

This chain links TRBV27 with TRBJ2-1, with TRBD2 matching 11 bases. V trimming: 1 base; J trimming: 7 bases; junction bases outside the gene matches: 12. In germline, CDR1 is MNHEY, CDR2 SMNVEV (reference sequence). CDR3 length: 18 amino acids. The chain's CDR3 is CASSLWASGGLGSNEQFF. The DNA for the CDR3 is TGTGCCAGCAGTTTATGGGCTAGCGGGGGGCTGGGGAGTAATGAGCAGTTCTTC.

There are a few counts of this clonotype. The J gene is TRBJ2-1, the V gene TRBV10-3; D possibly corresponds to TRBD2 (7 bases). Trimming took 3 bases from V and 8 from J, leaving 17 bases between them. The length of the CDR3 is 15 residues. In germline, CDR1 is ENHRY, CDR2 SYGVKD. Here the CDR3 DNA reads TGTGCCATCAGTGAAAGGGGGGGCCTTTTCCATGAGCAGTTCTTC. This translates into CAISERGGLFHEQFF.

The V call is TRBV6-5, the J call TRBJ1-2, with TRBD1 matching over 9 bases. The germline CDR1 and CDR2 sequences are MNHEY and SVGAGI. The CDR3 contains 14 residues. With 5 bases clipped from V and 1 base from J, the junction kept 2 bases outside the gene matches. CDR3 protein: CASSRDRVNYGYTF. CDR3 nucleotide sequence: TGTGCCAGCAGTCGGGACAGGGTTAACTATGGCTACACCTTC.

This chain uses TRBV6-6 with TRBJ2-1; 10 bases align to TRBD1. Germline CDR1 MNHNY, CDR2 SVGAGI (reference sequence). V lost 2 bases to trimming and J lost 8 bases; unmatched junction nucleotides: 6. This CDR3 contains 15 residues. DNA for the CDR3: TGTGCCAGCAGTTACCCCTGGACAGGGGGGCATGAGCAGTTCTTC. Protein product: CASSYPWTGGHEQFF.

This chain connects TRBV28 to TRBJ2-1; 8 nucleotides agree with TRBD1. J was trimmed by 2 bases and V by 5 bases; bases with no gene match: 8. This CDR3 is built from 16 residues. The V gene's germline CDR1 is MDHEN and CDR2 SYDVKM. The CDR3 DNA follows: TGTGCCAGCAGTCTTAACAGGGGGTTTGCCTACAATGAGCAGTTCTTC. Amino acid sequence: CASSLNRGFAYNEQFF.

This clonotype has more than one count but fewer than ten. This rearrangement joins TRBV6-2 or TRBV6-3 to TRBJ2-1; tentatively, D is TRBD2 (6 bases). Germline CDR1 MNHEY, CDR2 SVGEGT. Trimming stripped 4 bases from V and 0 bases from J, with 16 bases between. The CDR3 runs to 17 residues. CDR3 amino acids: CASSFTGLAISYNEQFF. In DNA, the CDR3 is TGTGCCAGCAGTTTTACCGGGCTAGCGATCTCCTACAATGAGCAGTTCTTC.